The 20 T cell receptor beta chains below come from one sample, sequenced in a study of shared clonotypes between healthy human individuals. Generated by immunoSEQ multiplex PCR, the TCRdb table keeps only in-frame clones and is missing some. The sample has 1,400,000 or so clones, 98% to 99% seen once. The specimen was naive CD4+ T cells sorted from blood. Subset of the sample: CD45RA+ positively selected. The receptors here all came from a man between 25 and 39 years old in good health.

CDR3 sequence (DNA): TGTGCCAGCAGCGTTAGCGGGAGGAGGACAGATACGCAGTATTTT. Translation gives CASSVSGRRTDTQYF. The rearrangement links TRBV9 to TRBJ2-3; TRBD2 matches at 10 bases. This CDR3 contains 15 residues. V lost 2 bases, J lost 3 bases, and 3 bases stayed unmatched. Germline values: CDR1 SGDLS, CDR2 YYNGEE.

This clone was detected only once. The chain has TRBV14 and TRBJ2-1, with D perhaps matching TRBD2 (5 bases). The CDR3 has 16 amino acids. CDR1 is SGHDN and CDR2 is FVKESK in the germline V gene. The V gene lost 0 bases and the J gene lost 3 bases, with 12 bases spanning the gap. The CDR3 region is CASSQDERRYYNEQFF. The CDR3 DNA reads TGTGCCAGCAGCCAAGACGAGCGGAGATACTACAATGAGCAGTTCTTC.

Points on this clone: Different DNA sequences within this sample yield the same CDR3. The chain employs TRBV27 and TRBJ1-2, with 7 bases fitting TRBD1. This CDR3 spans 13 amino acids. Germline V gene lookup returns CDR1 MNHEY and CDR2 SMNVEV (reference sequence). Trimming took 8 bases from V and 2 from J; bases not matched to a gene: 5. The CDR3 bases are TGTGCCAGCTCCCCGACAGGGAACTATGGCTACACCTTC. Translating gives CASSPTGNYGYTF.

This clone was picked up one time. The DNA of the CDR3 is TGTGCCAGCAGTTTTGGGGGTAAAAACATTCAGTACTTC. It encodes CASSFGGKNIQYF. The V call is TRBV7-2, the J call TRBJ2-4; perhaps D is TRBD1 or TRBD2 (5 bases each). The V gene's germline CDR1 is SGHTA and CDR2 FQGNSA. CDR3 size: 13 residues. V was shortened by 6 bases and J by 4 bases, with 10 bases between the two germline ends.

The chain couples TRBV28 to TRBJ1-5; the D gene is possibly TRBD1 (5 bases). Germline lookup yields CDR1 MDHEN and CDR2 SYDVKM. The CDR3 is 12 residues long. Trimming cost V 6 bases and J 10 bases, with 13 bases left between them. This CDR3 reads CASSGALAPQHF. The CDR3 DNA sequence: TGTGCCAGCAGCGGGGCTCTCGCCCCCCAGCATTTT.

The V gene is TRBV10-2, the J gene TRBJ2-2; no definite D call. Germline V gene lookup returns CDR1 WSHSY and CDR2 SAAADI. CDR3 length: 14 residues. The germline V and J ends were trimmed by 7 bases and 6 bases, with 15 bases remaining between them. This CDR3 reads CASKQTLGSGELFF. In DNA, the CDR3 is TGCGCCAGCAAACAGACACTGGGGTCCGGGGAGCTGTTTTTT.

This sequence joins TRBV10-2 and TRBJ2-7; 8 bases are a match to TRBD2. After removal of 5 bases from V and 2 bases from J, the junction contained 2 bases not matched to a gene. Per germline, CDR1 WSHSY and CDR2 SAAADI. The CDR3 spans 13 residues. This chain's CDR3 is CASSRAGAYEQYF. In DNA, the CDR3 is TGCGCCAGCAGTAGAGCGGGAGCCTACGAGCAGTACTTC.

The CDR3 bases are TGTGCCAGTAGTATCCGGCCGAACACTGAAGCTTTCTTT. This gives the protein CASSIRPNTEAFF. V is TRBV19 and J is TRBJ1-1; D is unclear. CDR3 size: 13 residues. The V gene's germline CDR1 is LNHDA and CDR2 SQIVND (reference sequence). V was pared by 3 bases and J by 1 base, with 6 bases between. Using reference TRBV19 and TRBJ1-1 for the parts outside the CDR3, the full variable domain is DGGITQSPKYLFRKEGQNVTLSCEQNLNHDAMYWYRQDPGQGLRLIYYSQIVNDFQKGDIAEGYSVSREKKESFPLTVTSAQKNPTAFYLCASSIRPNTEAFFGQGTRLTVV.

The chain combines TRBV11-2 with TRBJ2-7; D is perhaps TRBD1 or TRBD2 (6 bases each). The CDR3 has 13 residues. Looked up from germline, CDR1 is SGHAT and CDR2 is FQNNGV. Trimming pared 7 bases from V and 5 bases from J, leaving 15 bases between. Written as DNA, the CDR3 is TGTGCCAGCAACGGGGGCTTACGGCACGAGCAGTACTTC. Translated: CASNGGLRHEQYF. Full variable domain (remainder filled in from reference TRBV11-2 and TRBJ2-7): EAGVAQSPRYKIIEKRQSVAFWCNPISGHATLYWYQQILGQGPKLLIQFQNNGVVDDSQLPKDRFSAERLKGVDSTLKIQPAKLEDSAVYLCASNGGLRHEQYFGPGTRLTVT.

V gene TRBV7-9 combines with J gene TRBJ2-5, with a tentative D call TRBD2 (6 bases). The CDR3 sequence is 14 residues long. V was shortened by 1 base and J by 6 bases, with 12 bases between the two germline ends. Per germline, CDR1 SEHNR and CDR2 FQNEAQ (reference sequence). The CDR3 coding sequence is TGTGCCAGCAGCTTAGTGGAGGGTATAAAGACCCAGTACTTC. Encoded protein: CASSLVEGIKTQYF.

The CDR3 DNA reads as TGTGCCAGTAGTATCAGGACAGGGGACTATGGCTACACCTTC. This codes for CASSIRTGDYGYTF. This rearrangement joins TRBV19 to TRBJ1-2, with TRBD1 matching 9 bases. The CDR3 covers 14 residues. Germline lookup yields CDR1 LNHDA and CDR2 SQIVND (reference sequence). The J segment lost 3 bases and the V segment lost 3 bases, leaving 2 bases of the junction unmatched.

V usage is TRBV5-1 and J usage is TRBJ2-4; D is unclear. Trimming removed 0 bases from V and 11 bases from J, with 12 bases in between. CDR1 and CDR2 from the germline V gene are SGHRS and YFSETQ. The CDR3 is 13 residues long. CDR3 nucleotides: TGCGCCAGCAGCTTGGACCGGGCCCAAGTTCAGTACTTC. It codes for CASSLDRAQVQYF.

This chain connects TRBV6-6 to TRBJ2-3; TRBD2 is a possible D gene (6 bases). The germline gives CDR1 MNHNY, CDR2 SVGAGI (reference sequence). Trimming pared 7 bases from V and 4 bases from J, leaving 12 bases between. The CDR3 sequence is 13 residues long. The DNA for the CDR3 is TGTGCCAGCACCCTGGGAGGCGCAGATACGCAGTATTTT. It specifies CASTLGGADTQYF.

In the case of this clone: Additional DNA sequences in this sample encode the identical CDR3. The genes are TRBV6-5 and TRBJ2-1; D remains unclear. This CDR3 region has 12 residues. Germline-derived CDR1 and CDR2 are MNHEY and SVGAGI. Trimming took 4 bases from V and 2 from J, leaving 3 bases between them. The CDR3 nucleotides read TGTGCCAGCAGTTCGACCTACAATGAGCAGTTCTTC. The encoded protein is CASSSTYNEQFF.

The V and J genes are TRBV9 and TRBJ2-2, with TRBD2 matching over 7 bases. This CDR3 is built from 16 residues. Germline-derived CDR1 and CDR2 are SGDLS and YYNGEE. Unmatched junction bases numbered 2, after V lost 0 bases and J lost 0 bases. In nucleotides, the CDR3 is TGTGCCAGCAGCGTAGGGGGGAGGGCGAACACCGGGGAGCTGTTTTTT. Protein sequence: CASSVGGRANTGELFF.

The chain uses TRBV6-1 and TRBJ2-7; 8 bases align to TRBD1. This CDR3 spans 14 amino acids. V dropped 4 bases and J dropped 5; count of bases not matched to a gene: 7. Per germline, CDR1 MNHNS and CDR2 SASEGT. The CDR3, as DNA: TGTGCCAGCAGTGTTTTGTACAGGGGGGACGAGCAGTACTTC. Amino acid sequence: CASSVLYRGDEQYF.

The chain recombines TRBV29-1 with TRBJ1-3, with D tentatively TRBD1 (6 bases). Trimming removed 6 bases at V and 1 base at J, with 10 bases between. Germline CDR1 reads SQVTM; CDR2 reads ANQGSEA. The CDR3 runs 13 residues. The CDR3 DNA reads as TGCAGCGTAAACAGGGAATCTGGAAACACCATATATTTT. It encodes CSVNRESGNTIYF. Full variable domain (rest looked up from reference TRBV29-1 and TRBJ1-3): SAVISQKPSRDICQRGTSLTIQCQVDSQVTMMFWYRQQPGQSLTLIATANQGSEATYESGFVIDKFPISRPNLTFSTLTVSNMSPEDSSIYLCSVNRESGNTIYFGEGSWLTVV.

DNA of the CDR3: TGCGCCAGCAGCGTTGGTGCGATAGGGATGGAGCAGTTCTTC. Its translation is CASSVGAIGMEQFF. J is TRBJ2-1 and V is TRBV5-1; D unresolved. CDR1 and CDR2 from the germline V gene are SGHRS and YFSETQ. This CDR3 is built from 14 residues. The V gene lost 4 bases and the J gene lost 10 bases, with 18 bases spanning the gap.

J is TRBJ2-1 and V is TRBV11-2; no reliable D call. The ends were cut back, 5 bases at V and 9 bases at J, with 20 bases in the middle. Germline assignment: CDR1 SGHAT and CDR2 FQNNGV. The CDR3 totals 15 residues. The CDR3 DNA sequence: TGTGCCAGCAGCCTATCACCAGGACCGGGTAGTGAGCAGTTCTTC. This gives the protein CASSLSPGPGSEQFF.

This chain uses TRBV9 with TRBJ2-7; 7 bases line up with TRBD2. V dropped 3 bases and J dropped 5; count of bases not matched to a gene: 2. Germline CDR1 is SGDLS and CDR2 is YYNGEE. CDR3 size: 12 residues. The CDR3 protein is CASSGEGHEQYF. The CDR3 region has the DNA TGTGCCAGCAGCGGGGAGGGGCACGAGCAGTACTTC.